This T cell receptor beta chain was sequenced for a study of cytomegalovirus exposure and HLA in healthy donors. At the level of the study: From HLA-typed donors, an early data release held roughly 89 million unique TCRs.

PCR amplification relied on 60 Vbeta primers (plus 13 Jbeta primers). Assay used: immunoSEQ multiplex PCR; TCRdb lists only in-frame clones, some missing. The sample holds 190,000 or so clones, approximately 80% seen once. With regard to this clone: No antigen is known for it.

V trimming: 4 bases; J trimming: 8 bases; junction bases outside the gene matches: 5. This CDR3 spans 14 amino acids. CDR1 SEHNR and CDR2 FQNEAQ come from the germline V gene (reference sequence). Study conclusions and caveats: Under in vitro conditions, a few CMV-associated chains were confirmed as specific for CMV antigens. Highly shared variants forming one cluster were likely a sequencing artifact.

This receptor was obtained from a woman between 45 and 60 years old in good health and CMV-seropositive. This chain joins TRBV7-9 and TRBJ2-1; 10 positions match TRBD1. Sequenced material: PBMCs. The DNA for the CDR3 is TGTGCCAGCAGCTATGGACAGGGGGGGGATGAGCAGTTCTTC. Translation gives CASSYGQGGDEQFF.